Each of the 32 T cell receptor beta chains below was sequenced from the same sample in a study of T cell changes during pregnancy in multiple sclerosis. Assay used: immunoSEQ multiplex PCR; TCRdb lists only in-frame clones, some missing. The repertoire holds 58,000 or so clones, with about 90% as singletons. The sample in question was CD4+ T cells from peripheral blood mononuclear cells, obtained in the third trimester of pregnancy. Source of these receptors: a female donor with multiple sclerosis, enrolled in a pregnancy study.

V and J are TRBV7-9 and TRBJ1-3; a possible D gene is TRBD1 (6 bases). Germline assignment: CDR1 SEHNR and CDR2 FQNEAQ (reference sequence). V lost 5 bases and J 3 bases, leaving 17 bases between the germline ends. CDR3 length: 16 amino acids. CDR3 coding DNA: TGTGCCAGCAGCGAATTACAGGGTAATTTTGGAAACACCATATATTTT. It specifies CASSELQGNFGNTIYF.

This chain joins TRBV6-1 and TRBJ2-7; perhaps TRBD1 as D (5 bases). The germline CDR1 and CDR2 sequences are MNHNS and SASEGT. The CDR3 covers 13 residues. Trimming took off 4 bases at V and 4 bases at J, with 11 bases between the two ends. CDR3 residues: CASSVGRAYEQYF. In nucleotides, the CDR3 is TGTGCCAGCAGTGTAGGCAGGGCTTACGAGCAGTACTTC.

The table lists this clone with a count of one. The rearrangement joins TRBV11-1 to TRBJ1-6, with TRBD1 matching 8 bases. V shed 5 bases and J 6 bases; nucleotides not matched to a gene: 6. This CDR3 is 15 amino acids long. CDR1 and CDR2 from the germline V gene are SGHAT and FQDESV (reference sequence). The CDR3 sequence is CASSSDDRGNSPLHF. In nucleotides, the CDR3 is TGTGCCAGCAGCAGCGACGACAGGGGTAATTCACCCCTCCACTTT.

The CDR3 protein is CASSLIAGANTGELFF. The CDR3 DNA reads TGTGCCAGCAGCTTAATAGCGGGAGCCAACACCGGGGAGCTGTTTTTT. The J gene is TRBJ2-2, the V gene TRBV7-2; 9 bases map to TRBD2. Germline V gene lookup returns CDR1 SGHTA and CDR2 FQGNSA. Germline trimming cut 2 bases from V and 2 bases from J; bases unmatched to any gene: 3. The CDR3 has 16 amino acids.

This clone was seen a few times. The CDR3 coding sequence is TGTGCCAGCAGCCACCTAACCGGGACATACAACACTGAAGCTTTCTTT. Its protein product is CASSHLTGTYNTEAFF. The chain links TRBV14 to TRBJ1-1, with a possible D match to TRBD1 (6 bases). This CDR3 contains 16 residues. Trimming took 3 bases from V and 2 from J, leaving 16 bases between them. In germline, CDR1 is SGHDN, CDR2 FVKESK.

The chain has TRBV5-1 and TRBJ2-7, with D possibly being TRBD2 (5 bases). The germline V gene has CDR1 SGHRS and CDR2 YFSETQ. V lost 0 bases to trimming and J lost 3 bases, with 7 bases between them. The CDR3 sequence is 13 residues long. CDR3 bases: TGCGCCAGCAGCTTGGGCGGGTACTACGAGCAGTACTTC. This gives the protein CASSLGGYYEQYF. Full variable domain (remainder filled in from reference TRBV5-1 and TRBJ2-7): KAGVTQTPRYLIKTRGQQVTLSCSPISGHRSVSWYQQTPGQGLQFLFEYFSETQRNKGNFPGRFSGRQFSNSRSEMNVSTLELGDSALYLCASSLGGYYEQYFGPGTRLTVT.

The V call is TRBV7-8, the J call TRBJ2-2; D perhaps matches TRBD1 (6 bases). V dropped 3 bases and J dropped 6 bases, with 14 bases sitting between them. The CDR3 runs 15 residues. Germline CDR1 is SGHVS and CDR2 is FQNEAQ. CDR3 in DNA: TGTGCCAGCAGCTTTAGAACAGGGACCGCCGGGGAGCTGTTTTTT. It encodes CASSFRTGTAGELFF.

The table lists this clone with a few counts. V gene TRBV19 combines with J gene TRBJ1-2, with a possible D match to TRBD1 (5 bases). In germline, CDR1 is LNHDA, CDR2 SQIVND (reference sequence). This CDR3 is built from 15 residues. Trimming pared 5 bases from V and 0 bases from J, leaving 13 bases between. CDR3 nucleotide sequence: TGTGCCAGTAGTTCCGGACACCCCTCTAACTATGGCTACACCTTC. Its protein product is CASSSGHPSNYGYTF.

The chain couples TRBV5-8 to TRBJ1-3, with TRBD1 matching 12 bases. CDR1 and CDR2 (germline): SGHTS, YDEGEE. Germline trimming cut 0 bases from V and 3 bases from J; bases unmatched to any gene: 7. This CDR3 has 18 amino acids. The CDR3 loop reads CASSLEGDRGHRGNTIYF. The CDR3 DNA reads TGTGCCAGCAGCTTGGAGGGGGACAGGGGGCATCGTGGAAACACCATATATTTT.

This chain links TRBV5-1 with TRBJ2-7, with TRBD1 matching over 8 bases. The V segment lost 4 bases and the J segment 2 bases; nucleotides outside the gene matches: 5. In germline, CDR1 is SGHRS, CDR2 YFSETQ. This CDR3 spans 14 amino acids. In DNA, the CDR3 is TGCGCCAGCAGCACCCACAGGGGGACCTACGAGCAGTACTTC. Protein product: CASSTHRGTYEQYF.

The V gene is TRBV18, the J gene TRBJ1-1, with 7 bases that match TRBD1. Germline V lookup: CDR1 KGHSH, CDR2 LQKENI. There are 13 residues in the CDR3. V shed 4 bases, J shed 5 bases, and the junction held 4 bases outside the gene matches. The CDR3 reads CASSLKQGTEAFF. DNA for the CDR3: TGTGCCAGCTCACTAAAACAGGGGACTGAAGCTTTCTTT.

The chain has TRBV2 and TRBJ2-7, with 7 positions matching TRBD1. Germline-derived CDR1 and CDR2 are SNHLY and FYNNEI. V shed 8 bases, J shed 7 bases, and the junction held 8 bases outside the gene matches. The CDR3 consists of 12 residues. The CDR3 DNA sequence: TGTGCCAGCCAAGGCCAGGGGGTTGAGCAGTACTTC. Its protein is CASQGQGVEQYF.

This chain uses TRBV9 with TRBJ1-3; 7 bases are a match to TRBD1. CDR3 length equals 15 residues. V was clipped by 3 bases and J by 2 bases; unmatched bases: 5. Germline CDR1 and CDR2: SGDLS and YYNGEE. The CDR3 region is CASSGRTGAGNTIYF. The CDR3 coding sequence is TGTGCCAGCAGCGGACGAACAGGGGCTGGAAACACCATATATTTT.

The chain combines TRBV5-1 with TRBJ2-3, with 9 bases that match TRBD2. The CDR3 extends over 16 amino acids. Germline trimming cut 0 bases from V and 2 bases from J; bases unmatched to any gene: 4. The V gene's germline CDR1 is SGHRS and CDR2 YFSETQ. CDR3 sequence (DNA): TGCGCCAGCAGCTTGGACCTAGCGGGGAACACAGATACGCAGTATTTT. This translates into CASSLDLAGNTDTQYF.

The genes are TRBV2 and TRBJ2-3, with 8 nucleotides matching TRBD1. CDR3 size: 14 residues. Germline V lookup: CDR1 SNHLY, CDR2 FYNNEI. V was pared by 7 bases and J by 2 bases, with 5 bases of the junction left unmatched. CDR3 nucleotides: TGTGCCAGCAACGCAGGGGGCTACACAGATACGCAGTATTTT. This codes for CASNAGGYTDTQYF.

This clone was detected only a few times. The rearrangement joins TRBV29-1 to TRBJ1-1; D remains ambiguous. CDR1 and CDR2 from the germline V gene are SQVTM and ANQGSEA. CDR3 length: 14 amino acids. V lost 6 bases, J lost 0 bases, and 14 bases lay in between. The CDR3 loop reads CSVLTLTMNTEAFF. The CDR3 region has the DNA TGCAGCGTCCTCACACTGACTATGAACACTGAAGCTTTCTTT.

This rearrangement joins TRBV5-6 to TRBJ1-5; 7 nucleotides agree with TRBD1. Germline CDR1 reads SGHDT; CDR2 reads YYEEEE. This CDR3 comprises 18 residues. Trimming at V came to 1 base and at J to 1 base, leaving 11 bases not matched to a gene. The CDR3 protein is CASSLMRIPGQSNQPQHF. CDR3 nucleotides: TGTGCCAGCAGCTTGATGCGAATACCGGGACAGAGCAATCAGCCCCAGCATTTT.

The V gene is TRBV11-2, the J gene TRBJ1-1; 9 positions match TRBD1. J gave up 4 bases and V 5 bases, and 5 bases lay outside the gene matches. This CDR3 region has 14 residues. Germline CDR1 reads SGHAT; CDR2 reads FQNNGV. Here the CDR3 DNA reads TGTGCCAGCAGCCCTGGGGACAGGGCCACTGAAGCTTTCTTT. Its translation: CASSPGDRATEAFF.

The chain joins TRBV15 to TRBJ1-4; 7 nucleotides agree with TRBD1. There are 16 residues in the CDR3. From germline, CDR1 is LNHNV and CDR2 YYDKDF (reference sequence). V shed 3 bases and J 6 bases; nucleotides not matched to a gene: 10. CDR3 loop: CATSRGGRTGYEKLFF. In DNA, the CDR3 is TGTGCCACCAGCAGGGGCGGGCGGACAGGCTATGAAAAACTGTTTTTT.

This chain joins TRBV5-1 and TRBJ1-2, with 7 bases matching TRBD1. CDR3 length equals 13 residues. Germline CDR1 is SGHRS and CDR2 is YFSETQ. J gave up 4 bases and V 3 bases, and 3 bases lay outside the gene matches. CDR3 bases: TGCGCCAGCAGCTCGGGGACAGTCTATGGCTACACCTTC. Encoded protein: CASSSGTVYGYTF.

This clone has only a few counts. J is TRBJ1-1 and V is TRBV20-1; 11 positions match TRBD1. Germline CDR1 and CDR2: DFQATT and SNEGSKA (reference sequence). The CDR3 contains 11 residues. V lost 5 bases to trimming and J lost 8 bases; unmatched junction nucleotides: 1. The CDR3 region is CSAGDRGEAFF. CDR3 nucleotide sequence: TGCAGTGCTGGGGACAGGGGGGAAGCTTTCTTT.

The chain links TRBV7-6 to TRBJ1-1; 8 bases are shared with TRBD1. The CDR3 consists of 17 residues. CDR1 SGHVS and CDR2 FNYEAQ come from the germline V gene. V shed 5 bases and J 3 bases; nucleotides not matched to a gene: 14. The CDR3 sequence is CASSHDPRDRRDTEAFF. As DNA, the CDR3 is TGTGCCAGCAGCCATGATCCCCGGGACAGGAGGGACACTGAAGCTTTCTTT.

This clone was detected once. The chain has TRBV7-6 and TRBJ1-2, with D tentatively TRBD1 (6 bases). V shed 5 bases and J shed 10 bases, with 20 bases lying between them. The CDR3 runs 14 residues. Germline V lookup: CDR1 SGHVS, CDR2 FNYEAQ. The CDR3 sequence: CASSPGWGRGHYTF. CDR3 in DNA: TGTGCCAGCAGCCCCGGATGGGGGCGCGGTCACTACACCTTC.

The chain carries TRBV4-1 and TRBJ1-1, with 7 nucleotides matching TRBD1. Trimming at V came to 4 bases and at J to 1 base, leaving 9 bases not matched to a gene. The length of the CDR3 is 16 residues. Germline V gene data show CDR1 as MGHRA and CDR2 as YSYEKL. The CDR3 loop reads CASSPTQRTGNTEAFF. CDR3 in DNA: TGCGCCAGCAGCCCCACCCAGAGGACAGGGAACACTGAAGCTTTCTTT.

The rearrangement joins TRBV6-5 to TRBJ2-4; 8 bases are a match to TRBD1. After removal of 6 bases from V and 7 bases from J, the junction contained 11 bases not matched to a gene. The CDR3 sequence is 15 residues long. Per germline, CDR1 MNHEY and CDR2 SVGAGI. CDR3 amino acids: CASSRIPGQGNIQYF. As DNA, the CDR3 is TGTGCCAGCAGCCGAATACCTGGACAGGGCAACATTCAGTACTTC.

V usage is TRBV11-3 and J usage is TRBJ1-1; TRBD1 is a possible D gene (5 bases). CDR3 length: 14 amino acids. Per the germline V gene, CDR1 is SGHNT and CDR2 is YENEEA. The germline V and J ends were trimmed by 5 bases and 4 bases, with 14 bases remaining between them. This CDR3 reads CASSAGGSSTEAFF. In nucleotides, the CDR3 is TGTGCCAGCAGCGCCGGGGGTTCGAGCACTGAAGCTTTCTTT.

The V call is TRBV5-4, the J call TRBJ1-2; D possibly corresponds to TRBD1 (6 bases). V was pared by 1 base and J by 4 bases, with 14 bases between. The CDR3 totals 15 residues. The germline CDR1 and CDR2 sequences are SGHNT and YYREEE (reference sequence). CDR3 nucleotide sequence: TGTGCCAGCAGCTTGACGAGCACAGGGTCCTATGGCTACACCTTC. Translating gives CASSLTSTGSYGYTF.

The chain is built from TRBV10-3 and TRBJ1-2; 9 bases line up with TRBD1. Losses at the gene ends were 5 bases for V and 7 bases for J; bases not matched to a gene: 5. The CDR3 loop spans 13 amino acids. Germline lookup yields CDR1 ENHRY and CDR2 SYGVKD. The DNA of the CDR3 is TGTGCCATCAGTCCGGGACAGGGAACTGGCTACACCTTC. Its translation is CAISPGQGTGYTF.

The rearrangement uses TRBV6-5 and TRBJ1-4; TRBD1 matches at 7 bases. V lost 2 bases to trimming and J lost 5 bases; unmatched junction nucleotides: 5. This CDR3 region has 15 residues. Germline V gene lookup returns CDR1 MNHEY and CDR2 SVGAGI. CDR3 sequence: CASSYRGQKNEKLFF. CDR3 in DNA: TGTGCCAGCAGTTACCGGGGACAGAAAAATGAAAAACTGTTTTTT.

J is TRBJ1-1 and V is TRBV10-3, with TRBD1 matching 8 bases. Germline-derived CDR1 and CDR2 are ENHRY and SYGVKD. V was pared by 7 bases and J by 11 bases, with 6 bases of the junction left unmatched. There are 11 residues in the CDR3. This CDR3 is CAINGQGGAFF. CDR3 DNA sequence: TGTGCCATCAACGGACAGGGTGGCGCTTTCTTT.

CDR3 sequence (DNA): TGTGCCAGCGATCGACAGCCGTACGAGCAGTACTTC. As protein: CASDRQPYEQYF. This chain links TRBV2 with TRBJ2-7; TRBD1 is a possible D gene (5 bases). The CDR3 sequence is 12 residues long. V shed 8 bases and J shed 4 bases, with 12 bases lying between them. Germline assignment: CDR1 SNHLY and CDR2 FYNNEI.

This clone was detected once. The chain joins TRBV19 to TRBJ1-1, with D perhaps matching TRBD1 (6 bases). V gave up 5 bases and J gave up 4 bases, with 14 bases separating them. The CDR3 spans 14 residues. Per germline, CDR1 LNHDA and CDR2 SQIVND (reference sequence). The DNA for the CDR3 is TGTGCCAGTAGTCCAGGGGCCCCGGCCACTGAAGCTTTCTTT. Amino acids: CASSPGAPATEAFF.